This T cell receptor (beta chain) was sequenced in a study of cytomegalovirus exposure and HLA in healthy donors. Whole-study results and caveats: An analysis was carried out at a later point. It showed that HLA-associated TCR beta chains were more clonally expanded than equally common non-associated chains. Among TCR sequences, most were rare, though some public TCRs appeared in many donors.

V dropped 0 bases and J dropped 1 base, with 22 bases sitting between them. The CDR3 runs to 19 residues. Germline V lookup: CDR1 SEHNR, CDR2 FQNEAQ (reference sequence). A word on this clone: What it binds is unknown.

Amplification used 60 Vbeta primers and 13 Jbeta primers. Assay: immunoSEQ multiplex PCR; the TCRdb copy retains only in-frame clones and omits some. Altogether some 140,000 clones are present, around 84% being singletons, with the ten largest covering 5.6%. Though probably carrying unrecorded immune exposures, donors were nominally healthy at sampling. The chain carries TRBV7-9 and TRBJ2-7, with a tentative D call TRBD2 (6 bases). This receptor was obtained from a woman aged 40 to 49 in good health and CMV-seropositive. Sequenced material: PBMCs. In DNA, the CDR3 is TGTGCCAGCAGCTTAGCCGGTCTCCGGGATCGTAGCGGATCCTACGAGCAGTACTTC. Translation: CASSLAGLRDRSGSYEQYF.